A single sample is the source of the 5 T cell receptor beta chains below, sequenced in a study of blood T cell repertoires in COVID-19. TCRdb keeps only in-frame clones here, not all; method: immunoSEQ multiplex PCR. This table holds about 190,000 clones, about 88% found once. The sample was peripheral blood. The receptors stem from a man aged 70-80 years with active or convalescent COVID-19.

This rearrangement joins TRBV6-2 or TRBV6-3 to TRBJ2-5; TRBD2 aligns across 10 bases. Germline V CDR1 and CDR2: MNHEY, SVGEGT. The V segment lost 2 bases and the J segment 6 bases; nucleotides outside the gene matches: 3. This CDR3 contains 14 residues. Written as DNA, the CDR3 is TGTGCCAGCAGTTACAGGACTAGCGGCAAGACCCAGTACTTC. Amino acid sequence: CASSYRTSGKTQYF.

The V gene is TRBV15, the J gene TRBJ2-1; D unclear. The V and J ends lost 1 base and 0 bases respectively, with 7 bases between them. CDR3 length: 15 amino acids. Germline CDR1 LNHNV, CDR2 YYDKDF (reference sequence). CDR3 loop: CATSRASSSYNEQFF. For the CDR3, the DNA is TGTGCCACCAGCAGAGCTTCCAGCTCCTACAATGAGCAGTTCTTC.

The V call is TRBV4-1, the J call TRBJ1-4; weak D call: TRBD1 (5 bases). Germline V lookup: CDR1 MGHRA, CDR2 YSYEKL. CDR3 length equals 16 residues. V was clipped by 0 bases and J by 0 bases, with 8 bases between them. The CDR3 DNA reads as TGCGCCAGCAGCCAAGATAGGGGCCCAACTAATGAAAAACTGTTTTTT. It codes for CASSQDRGPTNEKLFF.

J is TRBJ1-2 and V is TRBV5-1; unclear D gene. The CDR3 runs to 14 residues. Germline assignment: CDR1 SGHRS and CDR2 YFSETQ. V gave up 3 bases and J gave up 0 bases, with 9 bases separating them. Written as DNA, the CDR3 is TGCGCCAGCAGCTCCGGGAAAGCTAACTATGGCTACACCTTC. Translation gives CASSSGKANYGYTF.

This chain uses TRBV5-1 with TRBJ1-5; D is ambiguous. The CDR3 has 15 amino acids. Trimming pared 0 bases from V and 0 bases from J, leaving 7 bases between. Germline CDR1 and CDR2: SGHRS and YFSETQ. The CDR3 loop reads CASSLDGYSNQPQHF. CDR3 DNA: TGCGCCAGCAGCTTGGACGGTTATAGCAATCAGCCCCAGCATTTT.